The sequence of this TCR beta chain was determined in a study of cytomegalovirus exposure and HLA in healthy donors. Findings and caveats of the study: Most TCR sequences were seen very rarely across donors, but some public TCRs occurred in many.

The table lists this clone with a few counts. Its antigen is currently unknown. The primer mix had 60 Vbeta and 13 Jbeta primers. TCRdb keeps only in-frame clones here, not all; method: immunoSEQ multiplex PCR. The sample has approximately 33,000 clones, about half seen once. This clonotype was sampled from a middle-aged woman in good health and CMV-seropositive. Specimen: PBMCs.

The CDR3 loop is CASSSTGGTDTQYF. In nucleotides, the CDR3 is TGTGCCAGCAGCTCGACAGGGGGGACAGATACGCAGTATTTT. This sequence joins TRBV2 and TRBJ2-3, with 9 bases lining up with TRBD1. This CDR3 is 14 amino acids long. In germline, CDR1 is SNHLY, CDR2 FYNNEI. The V segment lost 6 bases and the J segment 3 bases; nucleotides outside the gene matches: 4.